This TCR beta chain emerged from a study of T cell repertoires in cytomegalovirus infection. Across the whole study: Alongside well-studied HLA-B-restricted CMV epitopes, recently identified HLA-C-restricted CMV epitopes were also used. CMV infection plus the matching HLA type was flagged by public TCR beta signatures.

TCRdb reprocessed the reads via MiXCR and lists one record per CDR3 protein. The sample has about half a million distinct CDR3 sequences; about 42% are singletons. A few counts support this clonotype. Its antigen is not known. CDR1 SEHNR and CDR2 FQNEAQ come from the germline V gene (reference sequence). The CDR3 is 20 amino acids. V lost 1 base to trimming and J lost 6 bases, with 29 bases between them. V and J are TRBV7-9 and TRBJ2-3; the D is unclear. The clonotype was recovered from a human donor in good health (CMV status not recorded). Some clones in this sample may be carry-over from other donors' samples. Here the sequenced sample was cultured PBMCs, taken from culture after CMV antigen stimulation. The CDR3 loop reads CASSLVRLRAQYPVFDTQYF. In DNA form, the CDR3 reads TGTGCCAGCAGCTTAGTTAGGCTCCGGGCCCAGTACCCGGTGTTTGATACGCAGTATTTT.